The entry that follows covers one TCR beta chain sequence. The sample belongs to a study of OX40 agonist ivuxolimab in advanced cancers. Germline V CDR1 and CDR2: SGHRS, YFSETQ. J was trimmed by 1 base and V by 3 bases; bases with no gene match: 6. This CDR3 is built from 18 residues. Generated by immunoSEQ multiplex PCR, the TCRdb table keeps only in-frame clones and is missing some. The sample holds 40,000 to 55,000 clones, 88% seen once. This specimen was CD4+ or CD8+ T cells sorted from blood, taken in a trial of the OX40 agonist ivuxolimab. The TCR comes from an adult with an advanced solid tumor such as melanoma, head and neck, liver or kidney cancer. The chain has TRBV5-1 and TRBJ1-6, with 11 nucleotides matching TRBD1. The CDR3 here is CASSSRTGGASYNSPLHF. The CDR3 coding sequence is TGCGCCAGCAGCTCTCGGACAGGGGGCGCGTCCTATAATTCACCCCTCCACTTT.